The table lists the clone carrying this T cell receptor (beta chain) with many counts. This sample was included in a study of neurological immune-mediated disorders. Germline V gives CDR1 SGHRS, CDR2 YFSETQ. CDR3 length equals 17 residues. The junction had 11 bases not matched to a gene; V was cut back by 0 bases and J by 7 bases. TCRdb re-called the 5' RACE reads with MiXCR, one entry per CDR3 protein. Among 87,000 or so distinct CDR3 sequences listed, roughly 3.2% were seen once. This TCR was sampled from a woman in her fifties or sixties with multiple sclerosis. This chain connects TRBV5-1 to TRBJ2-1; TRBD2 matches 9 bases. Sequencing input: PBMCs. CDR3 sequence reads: CASSLDQAGGFLNEQFF. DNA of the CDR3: TGCGCCAGCAGCTTGGACCAAGCGGGGGGTTTTTTAAATGAGCAGTTCTTC.